These T cell receptor beta chains were read from a single sample in a study of technical replicates of blood from several donors. TCRdb's table, derived via immunoSEQ multiplex PCR, lists solely in-frame clones and lacks some. Altogether roughly 85,000 clones are present, 85% to 95% being singletons, with the ten largest covering 0.2% to 0.3%. Sequencing input: T cells isolated from PBMCs. These receptors all stem from a human donor in good health. The CDR3 runs from the conserved cysteine through the conserved F or W. D genes are given only for firm matches. Clone size is not always given. Where it is, it says once, few, many or a class for expanded clones.

V gene: TRBV5-1; D gene: -; clone size: few; J gene: TRBJ1-1; CDR3 DNA: TGCGCCAGCAGCTATCAGAAAGGGGTTCACACTGAAGCTTTCTTT; CDR3 protein: CASSYQKGVHTEAFF
V gene: TRBV1; D gene: -; clone size: -; J gene: TRBJ2-1; CDR3 DNA: TGCACCAGCAACGGATTGACTAGCGGCCCCTCGGATGAGCAGTTCTTC; CDR3 protein: CTSNGLTSGPSDEQFF
V gene: TRBV11-2; D gene: -; clone size: -; J gene: TRBJ1-2; CDR3 DNA: TGTGCCAGCAGCTTACTCGGGACAAACTATGGCTACACCTTC; CDR3 protein: CASSLLGTNYGYTF
V gene: TRBV6-1; D gene: -; clone size: -; J gene: TRBJ1-5; CDR3 DNA: TGTGCCAGCGGTGTGGAGCGCAATCAGCCCCAGCATTTT; CDR3 protein: CASGVERNQPQHF
V gene: TRBV28; D gene: -; clone size: -; J gene: TRBJ2-1; CDR3 DNA: TGTGCCAGCGCTCGCGTAGCGTATAGCTCCTACAATGAGCAGTTCTTC; CDR3 protein: CASARVAYSSYNEQFF
V gene: TRBV7-9; D gene: TRBD2; clone size: -; J gene: TRBJ2-1; CDR3 DNA: TGTGCCAGCAGCTGGACTAGCGGGGGGGCCCGTGAGCAGCTCTTC; CDR3 protein: CASSWTSGGAREQLF
V gene: TRBV28; D gene: TRBD1; clone size: -; J gene: TRBJ1-2; CDR3 DNA: TGTGCCAGCAGTTTGAGTCAGGGGGTGGGCTACACCTTC; CDR3 protein: CASSLSQGVGYTF
V gene: TRBV4-2; D gene: -; clone size: few; J gene: TRBJ2-2; CDR3 DNA: TGTGCCAGCAGCCAAGAATACGGGGAGCTGTTTTTT; CDR3 protein: CASSQEYGELFF
V gene: TRBV5-1; D gene: TRBD1; clone size: -; J gene: TRBJ2-7; CDR3 DNA: TGCGCCAGCAGCTTGGCCCGGGACAGGGGGCGTTCGTTCTCTTACGAGCAGTACTTC; CDR3 protein: CASSLARDRGRSFSYEQYF
V gene: TRBV5-1; D gene: -; clone size: -; J gene: TRBJ2-3; CDR3 DNA: TGCGCCAGCAGTCCTACTTCAACAGATACGCAGTATTTT; CDR3 protein: CASSPTSTDTQYF
V gene: TRBV7-8; D gene: -; clone size: -; J gene: TRBJ2-7; CDR3 DNA: TGTGCCAGCAGCTTAGCCCAATCCTACGAGCAGTACTTC; CDR3 protein: CASSLAQSYEQYF
V gene: TRBV19; D gene: TRBD2; clone size: -; J gene: TRBJ2-7; CDR3 DNA: TGTGCCAGTAGTGCGACTAGCGGGACTGCCTACGAGCAGTACTTC; CDR3 protein: CASSATSGTAYEQYF
V gene: TRBV13; D gene: -; clone size: -; J gene: TRBJ1-1; CDR3 DNA: TGTGCCAGCAGCTTACAGGGGCGACCCCTGGGAAACACTGAAGCTTTCTTT; CDR3 protein: CASSLQGRPLGNTEAFF
V gene: TRBV27; D gene: TRBD2; clone size: -; J gene: TRBJ2-3; CDR3 DNA: TGTGCCAGCAGTTTAGAAGGGACTAGCAGGGCAGATACGCAGTATTTT; CDR3 protein: CASSLEGTSRADTQYF
V gene: TRBV2; D gene: -; clone size: -; J gene: TRBJ2-2; CDR3 DNA: TGTGCCAGCAGTGATGAGGGGGCCGGGGAGCTGTTTTTT; CDR3 protein: CASSDEGAGELFF
V gene: TRBV4-1; D gene: TRBD2; clone size: -; J gene: TRBJ2-3; CDR3 DNA: TGCGCCAGCAGCCAAGACCGGTGGGCGGGAGGGCCATCAGATACGCAGTATTTT; CDR3 protein: CASSQDRWAGGPSDTQYF
V gene: TRBV7-9; D gene: -; clone size: -; J gene: TRBJ2-5; CDR3 DNA: TGTGCCAGCAGTCGACTGACTCAGGAGACCCAGTACTTC; CDR3 protein: CASSRLTQETQYF
V gene: TRBV29-1; D gene: -; clone size: -; J gene: TRBJ2-1; CDR3 DNA: TGCAGCGTTGGCCGGGACTTGCACAATGAGCAGTTCTTC; CDR3 protein: CSVGRDLHNEQFF
V gene: TRBV7-9; D gene: -; clone size: -; J gene: TRBJ2-1; CDR3 DNA: TGTGCCAGCAGCTTCGAGAAGTTGGCCTACAATGAGCAGTTCTTC; CDR3 protein: CASSFEKLAYNEQFF
V gene: TRBV9; D gene: -; clone size: -; J gene: TRBJ2-1; CDR3 DNA: TGTGCCAGCAGCGTAGAGCCGGACAGTCCCTACAATGAGCAGTTCTTC; CDR3 protein: CASSVEPDSPYNEQFF
V gene: TRBV11-3; D gene: -; clone size: -; J gene: TRBJ2-7; CDR3 DNA: TGTGCCAGCAGCTTAATCGGGGGAGCCCACGAGCAGTACTTC; CDR3 protein: CASSLIGGAHEQYF
V gene: TRBV4-1; D gene: -; clone size: once; J gene: TRBJ1-2; CDR3 DNA: TGCGCCAGCAGCCAAGCGGATCGGACAGATGGCTACACCTTC; CDR3 protein: CASSQADRTDGYTF
V gene: TRBV2; D gene: -; clone size: -; J gene: TRBJ2-3; CDR3 DNA: TGTGCCAGCAGTGAACCCGACAGGTTCACAGATACGCAGTATTTT; CDR3 protein: CASSEPDRFTDTQYF
V gene: TRBV7-3; D gene: TRBD2; clone size: -; J gene: TRBJ2-2; CDR3 DNA: TGTGCCAGCGGTCTCGGGGGGGAATCCGGGGAGCTGTTTTTT; CDR3 protein: CASGLGGESGELFF
V gene: TRBV5-1; D gene: -; clone size: -; J gene: TRBJ2-7; CDR3 DNA: TGCGCCAGCAGCTTCCAGGGAACGGTAAACGAGCAGTACTTC; CDR3 protein: CASSFQGTVNEQYF
V gene: TRBV11-2; D gene: -; clone size: -; J gene: TRBJ1-5; CDR3 DNA: TGTGCCAGCAGCCGTGACGGGTACAGCAATCAGCCCCAGCATTTT; CDR3 protein: CASSRDGYSNQPQHF
V gene: TRBV5-1; D gene: -; clone size: -; J gene: TRBJ2-1; CDR3 DNA: TGCGCCAGCAGCTTGGTTCCACTAGCCTTCCATGAGCAGTTCTTC; CDR3 protein: CASSLVPLAFHEQFF
V gene: TRBV19; D gene: TRBD2; clone size: -; J gene: TRBJ2-1; CDR3 DNA: TGTGCCAGTAGTATTAGCGGGAGCTCCTACAATGAGCAGTTCTTC; CDR3 protein: CASSISGSSYNEQFF
V gene: TRBV7-9; D gene: TRBD2; clone size: -; J gene: TRBJ2-1; CDR3 DNA: TGTGCCAGCAGCTTAGCGTGGGGGGGGACTAAAACTGACTACAATGAGCAGTTCTTC; CDR3 protein: CASSLAWGGTKTDYNEQFF
V gene: TRBV7-9; D gene: -; clone size: -; J gene: TRBJ1-5; CDR3 DNA: TGTGCCAGCAGCTTATCCCTTTCCCAGCCCCAGCATTTT; CDR3 protein: CASSLSLSQPQHF
V gene: TRBV25-1; D gene: -; clone size: -; J gene: TRBJ1-2; CDR3 DNA: TGTGCCAGCAGGGGTGGGGCACGCTTCCCGCTCTATGGCTACACCTTC; CDR3 protein: CASRGGARFPLYGYTF
V gene: TRBV2; D gene: TRBD1; clone size: -; J gene: TRBJ2-1; CDR3 DNA: TGTGCCAGCAGTGTGGAACAGGGGCAATACAATGAGCAGTTCTTC; CDR3 protein: CASSVEQGQYNEQFF
V gene: TRBV5-1; D gene: TRBD1; clone size: -; J gene: TRBJ1-1; CDR3 DNA: TGCGCCAGCAGCCCCCGACAGGGTCAAACTGAAGCTTTCTTT; CDR3 protein: CASSPRQGQTEAFF
V gene: TRBV25-1; D gene: TRBD1; clone size: -; J gene: TRBJ2-1; CDR3 DNA: TGTGCCAGCAGACCTGATTCAGGGGGCTACAATGAGCAGTTCTTC; CDR3 protein: CASRPDSGGYNEQFF
V gene: TRBV5-6; D gene: -; clone size: once; J gene: TRBJ1-2; CDR3 DNA: TGTGCCAGCACCCCTGAAGCCAGGGTTGGAGGCTACACCTTC; CDR3 protein: CASTPEARVGGYTF
V gene: TRBV5-5; D gene: -; clone size: -; J gene: TRBJ2-1; CDR3 DNA: TGTGCCAGCAGCTTCAGACAGCCGACCTATGAGCAGTTCTTC; CDR3 protein: CASSFRQPTYEQFF
V gene: TRBV10-3; D gene: -; clone size: once; J gene: TRBJ1-5; CDR3 DNA: TGTGCCATCAGTAACACAGGGATTGGCAATCAGCCCCAGCATTTT; CDR3 protein: CAISNTGIGNQPQHF
V gene: TRBV4-1; D gene: -; clone size: once; J gene: TRBJ2-1; CDR3 DNA: TGCGCCAGCAGCCAAGATCACAGGGTCAATGAGCAGTTCTTC; CDR3 protein: CASSQDHRVNEQFF
V gene: TRBV5-1; D gene: -; clone size: -; J gene: TRBJ1-1; CDR3 DNA: TGCGCCAGCAGCTTGGGCGAATCGAACACTGAAGCTTTCTTT; CDR3 protein: CASSLGESNTEAFF
V gene: TRBV5-4; D gene: -; clone size: -; J gene: TRBJ2-7; CDR3 DNA: TGTGCCAGCAGCTTTAATATCGATCCGGGAGAGCAGTACTTC; CDR3 protein: CASSFNIDPGEQYF
V gene: TRBV19; D gene: -; clone size: -; J gene: TRBJ2-7; CDR3 DNA: TGTGCCAGTAGTCGTCGACACCCTGACTACGAGCAGTACTTC; CDR3 protein: CASSRRHPDYEQYF
V gene: TRBV10-2; D gene: -; clone size: -; J gene: TRBJ2-2; CDR3 DNA: TGCGCCAGCAGTGAGGGAGGCACCGGGGAGCTGTTTTTT; CDR3 protein: CASSEGGTGELFF
V gene: TRBV4-1; D gene: -; clone size: -; J gene: TRBJ1-6; CDR3 DNA: TGCGCCAGCAGCCAAGGTGGAGGGGCTAATTCACCCCTCCACTTT; CDR3 protein: CASSQGGGANSPLHF
V gene: TRBV7-6; D gene: -; clone size: -; J gene: TRBJ1-3; CDR3 DNA: TGTGCCAGCAGCTTAGGCTGGGGGCGAGGAAACACCATATATTTT; CDR3 protein: CASSLGWGRGNTIYF
V gene: TRBV25-1; D gene: -; clone size: -; J gene: TRBJ1-4; CDR3 DNA: TGTGCCAGCAGTGAGGGAGCAGCTAATGAAAAACTGTTTTTT; CDR3 protein: CASSEGAANEKLFF